A single sample is the source of the 21 T cell receptor beta chains below, sequenced in a study of shared clonotypes between healthy human individuals. TCRdb's copy holds only in-frame clones and misses some; the assay was immunoSEQ multiplex PCR. The repertoire includes approximately 320,000 clones, around 87% of them detected once, and around 15% sits in the top ten. The sequenced sample was memory CD8+ T cells sorted from blood. Stated subset: CD45RO+ cells pooled with CCR7-negative TemRA cells. These receptors were collected from a man between 18 and 29 years old in good health.

The chain has TRBV27 and TRBJ2-4; D uncertain. CDR3 length equals 15 residues. In germline, CDR1 is MNHEY, CDR2 SMNVEV (reference sequence). Trimming removed 2 bases from V and 3 bases from J, with 11 bases in between. CDR3 nucleotide sequence: TGTGCCAGCAGTTTAATAGCAGCAGGCAAAAACATTCAGTACTTC. Amino acid sequence: CASSLIAAGKNIQYF.

This clone was counted a single time. The chain employs TRBV6-5 and TRBJ2-7; D is ambiguous. Germline V lookup: CDR1 MNHEY, CDR2 SVGAGI. Trimming left V 0 bases short and J 3 bases short, with 15 bases between. The CDR3 runs to 16 residues. The DNA for the CDR3 is TGTGCCAGCAGTTACTCAGAGGAGTATGTAAGCTACGAGCAGTACTTC. Protein product: CASSYSEEYVSYEQYF.

The chain recombines TRBV12-5 with TRBJ2-7, with D hard to call. The V gene's germline CDR1 is LGHNT and CDR2 FRNRAP. V lost 6 bases and J 5 bases, leaving 20 bases between the germline ends. The CDR3 extends over 15 amino acids. The CDR3 coding sequence is TGTGCTAGTGGCCCCCCTCAGCTTCCCCTGCACGAGCAGTACTTC. Translation gives CASGPPQLPLHEQYF. The full variable domain, with the rest looked up from reference TRBV12-5 and TRBJ2-7, is DARVTQTPRHKVTEMGQEVTMRCQPILGHNTVFWYRQTMMQGLELLAYFRNRAPLDDSGMPKDRFSAEMPDATLATLKIQPSEPRDSAVYFCASGPPQLPLHEQYFGPGTRLTVT.

Notes on this clone: This sample includes further DNA sequences coding for the same CDR3. V gene TRBV5-1 combines with J gene TRBJ2-7, with unresolved D. The V and J ends lost 2 bases and 3 bases respectively, with 3 bases between them. The length of the CDR3 is 11 residues. The germline V gene has CDR1 SGHRS and CDR2 YFSETQ. Here the CDR3 DNA reads TGCGCCAGCAGCTTAGGCTACGAGCAGTACTTC. Translated: CASSLGYEQYF.

A note on this clone: A read error is likely here: a far larger clone is one base away. CDR3 DNA: TGTGCCAGCAGTACCAGGACTAGCTCAAAGGATGGCACAGATACGCAGTATTTT. Protein: CASSTRTSSKDGTDTQYF. This chain links TRBV2 with TRBJ2-3, with 8 bases matching TRBD2. V shed 5 bases, J shed 1 base, and the junction held 14 bases outside the gene matches. Per the germline V gene, CDR1 is SNHLY and CDR2 is FYNNEI. This CDR3 region has 18 residues. The variable domain in full, with the rest retrieved from reference TRBV2 and TRBJ2-3, is EPEVTQTPSHQVTQMGQEVILRCVPISNHLYFYWYRQILGQKVEFLVSFYNNEISEKSEIFDDQFSVERPDGSNFTLKIRSTKLEDSAMYFCASSTRTSSKDGTDTQYFGPGTRLTVL.

The V and J genes are TRBV4-3 and TRBJ2-3, with 10 positions matching TRBD2. Germline V gives CDR1 LGHNA, CDR2 YSLEER. The length of the CDR3 is 17 residues. J lost 4 bases, V lost 1 base, and 8 bases had no gene match. DNA for the CDR3: TGCGCCAGCAGCCAAGCGACACTAGCGGGACGACCAGATACGCAGTATTTT. Its protein is CASSQATLAGRPDTQYF.

The V and J genes are TRBV27 and TRBJ2-7; D not certain. This CDR3 region has 12 residues. The germline CDR1 and CDR2 sequences are MNHEY and SMNVEV (reference sequence). V was pared by 4 bases and J by 4 bases, with 8 bases between. CDR3 amino acids: CASSSSAYEQYF. The CDR3, as DNA: TGTGCCAGCAGTTCAAGCGCGTACGAGCAGTACTTC.

This chain connects TRBV13 to TRBJ2-7; TRBD2 matches at 8 bases. Germline V gene lookup returns CDR1 PRHDT and CDR2 FYEKMQ (reference sequence). The CDR3 sequence is 15 residues long. Trimming removed 5 bases from V and 4 bases from J; junction bases left unmatched: 10. The CDR3 region has the DNA TGTGCCAGCAGCCCCCCTGGCGGGAGGTCTTACGAGCAGTACTTC. Its translation: CASSPPGGRSYEQYF.

The J gene is TRBJ2-7, the V gene TRBV14, with D possibly being TRBD1 or TRBD2 (5 bases each). CDR3 size: 15 residues. CDR1 is SGHDN and CDR2 is FVKESK in the germline V gene. V was clipped by 3 bases and J by 1 base, with 13 bases between them. The CDR3 loop reads CASSHPGTNSYEQYF. For the CDR3, the DNA is TGTGCCAGCAGCCACCCCGGGACGAATTCCTACGAGCAGTACTTC.

In regard to this clone: The identical CDR3 is also encoded by other nucleotide sequences in the sample. The CDR3 spells CASSLAVSYEQYF. For the CDR3, the DNA is TGCGCCAGCAGCCTAGCGGTCTCCTACGAGCAGTACTTC. The chain carries TRBV4-1 and TRBJ2-7, with a tentative D call TRBD2 (6 bases). The CDR3 sequence is 13 residues long. CDR1 MGHRA and CDR2 YSYEKL come from the germline V gene. The V end lost 4 bases, the J end lost 0 bases, and 7 bases lay between the germline ends.

This clone was picked up many times. The chain uses TRBV6-1 and TRBJ1-5; 7 bases match TRBD1. CDR3 length equals 13 residues. Germline loops: CDR1 MNHNS, CDR2 SASEGT. Trimming at V came to 8 bases and at J to 9 bases, leaving 10 bases not matched to a gene. The CDR3: CASGTVESPPQHF. The DNA of the CDR3 is TGTGCCAGCGGGACAGTTGAGTCTCCGCCCCAGCATTTT.

This chain links TRBV7-9 with TRBJ1-2; D is unclear. V dropped 4 bases and J dropped 5 bases, with 20 bases sitting between them. Germline lookup yields CDR1 SEHNR and CDR2 FQNEAQ (reference sequence). The CDR3 runs 16 residues. This CDR3 is CASSSSSGPGFYGYTF. In DNA form, the CDR3 reads TGTGCCAGCAGCTCGTCATCAGGCCCAGGATTTTATGGCTACACCTTC.

This chain connects TRBV9 to TRBJ2-5, with D perhaps assigned TRBD1 or TRBD2 (5 bases each). Germline V gene data show CDR1 as SGDLS and CDR2 as YYNGEE. V was clipped by 0 bases and J by 5 bases, with 11 bases between them. This CDR3 comprises 14 residues. The CDR3 sequence is CASSVGDLPETQYF. The CDR3 DNA reads as TGTGCCAGCAGCGTAGGGGACCTTCCGGAGACCCAGTACTTC.

The chain uses TRBV5-1 and TRBJ2-1; D is possibly TRBD1 or TRBD2 (6 bases each). This CDR3 region has 14 residues. The germline V gene has CDR1 SGHRS and CDR2 YFSETQ. Trimming removed 4 bases at V and 8 bases at J, with 16 bases between. As DNA, the CDR3 is TGCGCCAGCAGCCCCCAAGGAGGGGGATATGAGCAGTTCTTC. It translates to CASSPQGGGYEQFF.

This clone has only one observation. The genes are TRBV4-3 and TRBJ1-6; D remains ambiguous. Germline assignment: CDR1 LGHNA and CDR2 YSLEER. V shed 1 base and J shed 4 bases, with 20 bases lying between them. The CDR3 has 19 amino acids. DNA for the CDR3: TGCGCCAGCAGCCAAGTGTATTTCTACACCTCCAGATATAATTCACCCCTCCACTTT. Translating gives CASSQVYFYTSRYNSPLHF.

Remarks on this clone: Other DNA sequences in this specimen translate into the identical CDR3. The chain is built from TRBV11-2 and TRBJ1-5; D is unclear. The CDR3 length is 13 residues. Trimming took 1 base from V and 6 from J, leaving 7 bases between them. The germline gives CDR1 SGHAT, CDR2 FQNNGV. The CDR3 nucleotides are TGTGCCAGCAGCTTAGGGGGTACTCAGCCCCAGCATTTT. Translated, it gives CASSLGGTQPQHF.

The V call is TRBV4-2, the J call TRBJ1-2; 7 bases match TRBD1. Germline CDR1 is LGHNA and CDR2 is YNFKEQ. The V gene end was trimmed by 3 bases and the J gene end by 4 bases; junction bases not matched to a gene: 14. CDR3 length: 17 amino acids. CDR3 region: CASSHARDSHSLYGYTF. CDR3 in DNA: TGTGCCAGCAGCCATGCCCGGGACAGCCATTCCCTCTATGGCTACACCTTC.

The chain has TRBV5-6 and TRBJ2-3, with D tentatively TRBD1 or TRBD2 (6 bases each). Germline V lookup: CDR1 SGHDT, CDR2 YYEEEE. Trimming removed 3 bases at V and 4 bases at J, with 12 bases between. This CDR3 contains 14 residues. In DNA form, the CDR3 reads TGTGCCAGCAGCTCGCGAGGGGGGCCAGATACGCAGTATTTT. As protein: CASSSRGGPDTQYF. Using reference TRBV5-6 and TRBJ2-3 for the parts outside the CDR3, the full variable domain is DAGVTQSPTHLIKTRGQQVTLRCSPKSGHDTVSWYQQALGQGPQFIFQYYEEEERQRGNFPDRFSGHQFPNYSSELNVNALLLGDSALYLCASSSRGGPDTQYFGPGTRLTVL.

This clone was recorded only once. The rearrangement joins TRBV7-9 to TRBJ2-3, with D maybe TRBD1 (6 bases). With 5 bases removed from V and 6 bases from J, the gap between germline ends came to 15 bases. Germline V CDR1 and CDR2: SEHNR, FQNEAQ (reference sequence). CDR3 length: 14 amino acids. CDR3 in amino acids: CASSRTDSQDTQYF. For the CDR3, the DNA is TGTGCCAGCAGCCGGACAGACTCCCAGGATACGCAGTATTTT. The full variable domain, its missing parts supplied by reference TRBV7-9 and TRBJ2-3, is DTGVSQNPRHKITKRGQNVTFRCDPISEHNRLYWYRQTLGQGPEFLTYFQNEAQLEKSRLLSDRFSAERPKGSFSTLEIQRTEQGDSAMYLCASSRTDSQDTQYFGPGTRLTVL.

The chain joins TRBV27 to TRBJ2-1; no clear D. The ends were cut back, 2 bases at V and 9 bases at J, with 14 bases in the middle. This CDR3 region has 14 residues. Germline V gene data show CDR1 as MNHEY and CDR2 as SMNVEV (reference sequence). CDR3 residues: CASSLSPQVSEQFF. CDR3 in DNA: TGTGCCAGCAGTTTAAGCCCTCAAGTTTCTGAGCAGTTCTTC.

Only a few counts were recorded for this clone. The junction does not match germline at one end; this may be a read error. The CDR3 DNA reads as TGTGCCAGCAGCTTCTCCCACAATGAGCAGTTCTTC. It encodes CASSFSHNEQFF. The chain has TRBV5-4 and TRBJ2-1; D gene uncertain. Germline V gene data show CDR1 as SGHNT and CDR2 as YYREEE (reference sequence). There are 12 residues in the CDR3.